This T cell receptor beta chain is drawn from a study of blood T cell repertoires in COVID-19. CDR3 length equals 13 residues. CDR1 is SGHNT, CDR2 YENEEA, per germline. V lost 3 bases and J 6 bases, leaving 8 bases between the germline ends. Here immunoSEQ multiplex PCR was the method, and the copy in TCRdb shows in-frame clones only, minus some. The top ten hold under 3% of the sample, which has 150,000 to 200,000 clones, roughly 80% seen once. The sample consisted of peripheral blood. The clonotype comes from a human donor with acute or convalescent COVID-19. The donor label of this sample is uncertain. This sequence joins TRBV11-3 and TRBJ2-2; no clear D gene. In nucleotides, the CDR3 is TGTGCCAGCAGCTTTCAGTTGGCCGGGGAGCTGTTTTTT. Translating it yields CASSFQLAGELFF.